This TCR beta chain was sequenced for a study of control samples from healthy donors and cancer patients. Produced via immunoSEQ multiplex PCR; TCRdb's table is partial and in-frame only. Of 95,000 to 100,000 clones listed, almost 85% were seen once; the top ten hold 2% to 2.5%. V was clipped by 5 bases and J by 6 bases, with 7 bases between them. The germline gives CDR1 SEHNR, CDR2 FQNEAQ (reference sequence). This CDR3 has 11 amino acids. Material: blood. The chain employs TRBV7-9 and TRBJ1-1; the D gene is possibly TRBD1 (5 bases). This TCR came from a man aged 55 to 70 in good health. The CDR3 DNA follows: TGTGCCAGCAGCCCGGGGGCTGAAGCTTTCTTT. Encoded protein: CASSPGAEAFF.